The present TCR beta chain was sequenced within a study of beta chain features in type 1 diabetes. In the study overall: Cells sorted and examined across all samples totaled approximately 100 million.

Every isolated RNA sample was fully reverse transcribed, so sequencing captured expressed TCRB transcripts. Some 3.4 million reads were obtained on average from naive, central memory and regulatory T cell samples. The assay was immunoSEQ multiplex PCR, and TCRdb's table has in-frame clones only and misses some. The profile covers around 600,000 clones, with around an eighth appearing a single time and roughly 0.12% taken by the ten largest. Study-wide results and caveats: TCRB CDR3s from Type 1 diabetes patients were moderately but significantly shorter in all four CD4+ subsets. Junctions at VDJ sites from type 1 diabetes patients had fewer insertions and more deletions.

V dropped 1 base and J dropped 4 bases, with 9 bases sitting between them. The germline gives CDR1 SGHRS, CDR2 YFSETQ. The CDR3 has 14 amino acids. With respect to this clone: What it recognizes is unknown.

The chain has TRBV5-1 and TRBJ2-1; perhaps TRBD1 as D (5 bases). This receptor was taken from a young man with type 1 diabetes. The specimen was naive CD4+ T cells from blood. CDR3 sequence (DNA): TGCGCCAGCAGCTTGCAGGGCCAATACAATGAGCAGTTCTTC. Protein product: CASSLQGQYNEQFF.